This entry features one TCR beta chain sequence. As yet, its antigen is unknown. This CDR3 is built from 15 residues. The junction had 8 bases not matched to a gene; V was cut back by 3 bases and J by 5 bases. The germline CDR1 and CDR2 sequences are SGHTA and FQGNSA. The entry originates in a study of shared clonotypes between healthy human individuals. The data were produced by immunoSEQ multiplex PCR, yet TCRdb's version contains in-frame clones alone and is incomplete. Here the sample spans a few million clones, around nine tenths being singletons. Study outcomes and limitations: Naive CD4 clonotypes overlapped across a handful of donors at approximately 4.5%.

This clonotype was obtained from a man aged 18-30 years in good health. The rearrangement uses TRBV7-2 and TRBJ2-7; 9 bases agree with TRBD1. The material sequenced was naive CD4+ T cells sorted from blood. Regarding subset: CD45RA+ positively selected. The CDR3 region is CASSLGGQGINEQYF. The CDR3 DNA reads TGTGCCAGCAGCTTGGGGGGACAGGGTATAAACGAGCAGTACTTC. The entire variable domain, with the rest obtained from reference TRBV7-2 and TRBJ2-7, is as follows: GAGVSQSPSNKVTEKGKDVELRCDPISGHTALYWYRQSLGQGLEFLIYFQGNSAPDKSGLPSDRFSAERTGGSVSTLTIQRTQQEDSAVYLCASSLGGQGINEQYFGPGTRLTVT.